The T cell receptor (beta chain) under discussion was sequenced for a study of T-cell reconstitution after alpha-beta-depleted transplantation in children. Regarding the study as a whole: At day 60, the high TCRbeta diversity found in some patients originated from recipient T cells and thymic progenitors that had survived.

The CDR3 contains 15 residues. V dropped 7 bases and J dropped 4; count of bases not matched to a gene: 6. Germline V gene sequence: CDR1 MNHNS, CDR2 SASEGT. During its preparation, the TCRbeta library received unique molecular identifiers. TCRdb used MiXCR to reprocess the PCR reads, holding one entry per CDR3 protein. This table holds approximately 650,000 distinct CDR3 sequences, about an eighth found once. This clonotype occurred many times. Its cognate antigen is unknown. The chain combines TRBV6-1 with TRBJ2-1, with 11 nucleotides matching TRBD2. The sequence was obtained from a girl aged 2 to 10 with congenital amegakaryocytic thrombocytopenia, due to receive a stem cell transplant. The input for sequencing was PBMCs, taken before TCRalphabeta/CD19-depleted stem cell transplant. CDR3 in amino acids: CASTSRLAGYNEQFF. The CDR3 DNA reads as TGTGCCAGCACTAGCCGACTAGCGGGGTACAATGAGCAGTTCTTC.